The text below deals with one T cell receptor (beta chain). Antigen specificity is unknown. Other DNA sequences of this sample code for an identical CDR3. The CDR3 extends over 13 amino acids. V lost 0 bases and J 2 bases, leaving 4 bases between the germline ends. The germline CDR1 and CDR2 sequences are SNHLY and FYNNEI. Subsets obtained from CD4+ cells comprised CD45RA+ naive and CD45RA-negative memory cells. This record belongs to a study of shared clonotypes between healthy human individuals. The study, taken as a whole, reports: Clonotypes not shared had lower generation probabilities than those common to all four donors. Clonotype sharing among the donors was expected to vary with sequencing depth. Since donors were few, the genetic and exposure-history diversity represented was limited.

Method: immunoSEQ multiplex PCR; TCRdb's copy keeps in-frame clones and lacks some. This repertoire shows around 1,000,000 clones, approximately 80% found once; its top ten account for approximately 0.9%. J is TRBJ2-5 and V is TRBV2; D unclear. What was sequenced was memory CD4+ T cells from PBMCs. The subset: CD45RA-negative fraction. This TCR came from a young man in good health. Some clones in this sample may be carry-over from other donors' samples. DNA of the CDR3: TGTGCCAGCAGTGAAGCGTTACAAGAGACCCAGTACTTC. This sequence encodes CASSEALQETQYF.